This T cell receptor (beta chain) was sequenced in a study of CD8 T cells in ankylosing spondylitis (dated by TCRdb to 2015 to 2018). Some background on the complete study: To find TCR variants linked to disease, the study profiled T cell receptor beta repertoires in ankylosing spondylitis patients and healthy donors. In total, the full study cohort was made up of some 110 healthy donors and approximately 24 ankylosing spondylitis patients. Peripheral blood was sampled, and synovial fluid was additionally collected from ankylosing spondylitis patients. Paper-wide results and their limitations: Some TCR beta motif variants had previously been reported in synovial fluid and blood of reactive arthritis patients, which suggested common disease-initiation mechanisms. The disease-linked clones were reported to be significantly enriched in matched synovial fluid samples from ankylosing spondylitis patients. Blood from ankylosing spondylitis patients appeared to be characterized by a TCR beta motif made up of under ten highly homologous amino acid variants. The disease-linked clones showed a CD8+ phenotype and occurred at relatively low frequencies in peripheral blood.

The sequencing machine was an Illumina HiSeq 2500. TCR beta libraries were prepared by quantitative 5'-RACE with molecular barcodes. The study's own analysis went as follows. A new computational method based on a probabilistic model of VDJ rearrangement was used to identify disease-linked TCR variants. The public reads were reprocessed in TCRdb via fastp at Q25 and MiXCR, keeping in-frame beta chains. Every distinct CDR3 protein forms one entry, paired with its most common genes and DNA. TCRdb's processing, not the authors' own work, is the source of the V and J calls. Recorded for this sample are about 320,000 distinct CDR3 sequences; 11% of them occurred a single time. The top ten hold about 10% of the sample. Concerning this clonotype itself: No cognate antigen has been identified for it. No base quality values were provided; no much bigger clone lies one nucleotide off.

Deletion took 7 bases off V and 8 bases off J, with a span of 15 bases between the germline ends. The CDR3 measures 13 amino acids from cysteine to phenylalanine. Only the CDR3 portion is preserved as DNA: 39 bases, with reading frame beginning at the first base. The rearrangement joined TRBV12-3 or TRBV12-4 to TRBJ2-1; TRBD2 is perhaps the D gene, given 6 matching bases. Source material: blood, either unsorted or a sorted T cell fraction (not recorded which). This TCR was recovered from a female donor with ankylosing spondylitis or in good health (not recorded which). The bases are TGTGCCAGCAAAGCGGGTCTACCCGATGAGCAGTTCTTC. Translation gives CASKAGLPDEQFF.